The 10 T cell receptor beta chains listed next were all sequenced from one sample in a study of HIV-infected children after antiretroviral therapy interruption (dated by TCRdb to the late 2010s). The library came from 3' RACE. TCRdb lists the instrument as Illumina MiSeq. TCR libraries were constructed from RNA with a 3' RACE protocol that used unique molecular identifiers to correct for PCR amplification bias. TCRdb took the public reads, trimmed them with fastp at Q25, ran MiXCR for clone calling and kept in-frame beta chains. Each entry is one CDR3 protein sequence, shown with its most common DNA and genes. Across this sample there are about 89,000 distinct CDR3 sequences, with roughly 6.7% seen only once. Roughly 1.1% of the sample is in the top ten clones. This specimen's treatment or condition label, interpreted: PENTA 11 planned treatment interruption arm or continuous ART arm. Specimen: CD45RA+ CD4+ T cells from PBMCs, pooled from several time points, collected from a donor given antiretroviral therapy, either interrupted or continuous. The label giving this sample's cell subset or site can be read as: naive CD4+ CD45RA+ CD45RO- T cells. These TCRs come from a pool of human donors with HIV.

This clonotype was counted at least ten times. At one of its ends the junction is not consistent with the germline gene, which may arise from a read error. The chain links TRBV28 to TRBJ2-3; D call uncertain. The CDR3 spans 11 residues. The V gene's germline CDR1 is MDHEN and CDR2 SYDVKM. The CDR3 DNA follows: TGTGCCAGCAGTTTAAAATGGGCTCCGGTATTT. Encoded protein: CASSLKWAPVF.

This clonotype was seen just once. The genes are TRBV12-3 or TRBV12-4 and TRBJ2-7, with D perhaps TRBD1 or TRBD2 (6 bases each). The germline V and J ends were trimmed by 5 bases and 6 bases, with 17 bases remaining between them. This CDR3 spans 14 amino acids. CDR3 protein: CASSTPTGGGEQYF. The CDR3 DNA sequence: TGTGCCAGCAGTACCCCTACCGGGGGCGGCGAGCAGTACTTC.

There are many counts of this clonotype. The rearrangement joins TRBV25-1 to TRBJ2-2, with 8 bases identical to TRBD1. There are 15 residues in the CDR3. Per the germline V gene, CDR1 is MGHDK and CDR2 is SYGVNS. V lost 4 bases to trimming and J lost 3 bases; unmatched junction nucleotides: 4. CDR3 residues: CASSGQGLYTGELFF. CDR3 nucleotide sequence: TGTGCCAGCAGTGGACAGGGGCTGTACACCGGGGAGCTGTTTTTT.

This clonotype appeared many times. This chain joins TRBV7-9 and TRBJ2-3; D possibly matches TRBD1 or TRBD2 (6 bases each). Trimming stripped 5 bases from V and 0 bases from J, with 15 bases between. Per the germline V gene, CDR1 is SEHNR and CDR2 is FQNEAQ (reference sequence). This CDR3 contains 16 residues. CDR3 residues: CASSPRGASSTDTQYF. The DNA for the CDR3 is TGTGCCAGCAGCCCGAGGGGGGCCTCTAGCACAGATACGCAGTATTTT. The complete variable domain, with remaining parts taken from reference TRBV7-9 and TRBJ2-3, reads DTGVSQNPRHKITKRGQNVTFRCDPISEHNRLYWYRQTLGQGPEFLTYFQNEAQLEKSRLLSDRFSAERPKGSFSTLEIQRTEQGDSAMYLCASSPRGASSTDTQYFGPGTRLTVL.

This clonotype came up many times. The chain recombines TRBV23-1 with TRBJ2-2, with no clear D. TRBV23-1 is an ORF, and what it does is uncertain. The length of the CDR3 is 15 residues. V gave up 0 bases and J gave up 5 bases, with 10 bases separating them. CDR3 loop: CASSQSFVGTGELFF. For the CDR3, the DNA is TGCGCCAGCAGTCAATCATTCGTGGGGACCGGGGAGCTGTTTTTT.

This clonotype was observed at least ten times. This chain uses TRBV7-2 with TRBJ2-3; D unclear. The germline V gene has CDR1 SGHTA and CDR2 FQGNSA. The CDR3 runs 14 residues. The V end lost 7 bases, the J end lost 0 bases, and 11 bases lay between the germline ends. This CDR3 reads CASNPSASTDTQYF. The CDR3 nucleotides are TGTGCCAGCAACCCTAGTGCTAGCACAGATACGCAGTATTTT.

This clonotype showed up many times. The chain has TRBV30 and TRBJ1-3; unclear D gene. V lost 2 bases and J 16 bases, leaving 15 bases between the germline ends. Per the germline V gene, CDR1 is GTSNPN and CDR2 is SVGIG (reference sequence). This CDR3 contains 11 residues. This CDR3 reads CAWSLLGTLYF. The CDR3 DNA is TGTGCCTGGAGTCTATTGGGTACGCTCTATTTT.

This chain links TRBV2 with TRBJ2-7; TRBD1 matches at 10 bases. The V and J ends lost 4 bases and 5 bases, in that order; junction bases with no gene match: 5. The germline gives CDR1 SNHLY, CDR2 FYNNEI. The CDR3 contains 14 residues. CDR3 DNA: TGTGCCAGCAGTGGACAGGGGGCTCACAACGAGCAGTACTTC. Translation: CASSGQGAHNEQYF.

This clonotype came up many times. V usage is TRBV12-3 or TRBV12-4 and J usage is TRBJ1-2; the match to TRBD1 covers 7 bases. V trimming: 6 bases; J trimming: 7 bases; junction bases outside the gene matches: 8. This CDR3 comprises 13 residues. The CDR3 loop is CASSPLQGGGYTF. The CDR3 nucleotides are TGTGCCAGCAGCCCTCTCCAGGGGGGTGGCTACACCTTC.

This clonotype was detected many times. The chain combines TRBV30 with TRBJ2-1; 15 positions agree with TRBD2. The CDR3 is made up of 16 amino acids. The V segment lost 2 bases and the J segment 9 bases; nucleotides outside the gene matches: 8. Germline V gene sequence: CDR1 GTSNPN, CDR2 SVGIG (reference sequence). CDR3 protein: CAWSSGLAGGRGEQFF. The CDR3 DNA reads TGTGCCTGGAGTTCAGGACTAGCGGGAGGGCGGGGTGAGCAGTTCTTC.